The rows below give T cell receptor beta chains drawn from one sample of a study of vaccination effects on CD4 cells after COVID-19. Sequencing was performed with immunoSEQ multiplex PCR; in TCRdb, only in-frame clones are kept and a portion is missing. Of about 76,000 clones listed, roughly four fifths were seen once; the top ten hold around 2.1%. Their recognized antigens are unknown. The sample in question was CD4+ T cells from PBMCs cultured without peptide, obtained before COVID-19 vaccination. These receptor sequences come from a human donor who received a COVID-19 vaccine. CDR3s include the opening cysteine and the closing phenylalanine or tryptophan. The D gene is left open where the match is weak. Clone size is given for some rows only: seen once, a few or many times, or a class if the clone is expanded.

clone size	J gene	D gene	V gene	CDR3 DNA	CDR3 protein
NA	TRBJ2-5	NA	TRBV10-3	TGTGCCATCAGAGGCAGGGAAGAGACCCAGTACTTC	CAIRGREETQYF
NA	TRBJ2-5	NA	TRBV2	TGTGCCAGCACTCTGGACGCCGGGGAGACCCAGTACTTC	CASTLDAGETQYF
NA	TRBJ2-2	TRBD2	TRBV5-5	TGTGCCAGCAGCTCACCGGGACTAGCGCGAAACACCGGGGAGCTGTTTTTT	CASSSPGLARNTGELFF
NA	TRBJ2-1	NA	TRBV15	TGTGCCACCAGCAGAGTTACGGGCGACACAAGCGATGAGCAGTTCTTC	CATSRVTGDTSDEQFF
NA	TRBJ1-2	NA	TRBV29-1	TGCAGCGTTGCCCGTCTCGTCGGCTACACCTTC	CSVARLVGYTF
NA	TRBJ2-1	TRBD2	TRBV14	TGTGCCAGCAGTGGGACTACTTACAATGAGCAGTTCTTC	CASSGTTYNEQFF
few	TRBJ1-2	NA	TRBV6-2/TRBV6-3	TGTGCCAGCAGTTACTCGAGCGCCATTAACTATGGCTACACCTTC	CASSYSSAINYGYTF
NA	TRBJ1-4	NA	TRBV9	TGTGCCAGCAGCGAGGGGCCCGCAACTAATGAAAAACTGTTTTTT	CASSEGPATNEKLFF
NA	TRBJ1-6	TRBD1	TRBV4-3	TGCGCCAGCAGCCAGGACAGGGGCTCGAATAATTCACCCCTCCACTTT	CASSQDRGSNNSPLHF
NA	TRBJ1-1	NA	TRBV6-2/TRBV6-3	TGTGCCAGCAGTCGATGGTCAATGAACACTGAAGCTTTCTTT	CASSRWSMNTEAFF
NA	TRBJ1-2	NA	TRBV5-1	TGCGCCAGCAGCGCAACAGGGAGTATTGGCTACACCTTC	CASSATGSIGYTF
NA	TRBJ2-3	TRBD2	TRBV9	TGTGCCAGCAGCGTAAGGAGTAGCGGGGGGGCCGGAGATACGCAGTATTTT	CASSVRSSGGAGDTQYF
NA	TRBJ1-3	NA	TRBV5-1	TGCGCCAGCAGCCGCGCAGGGGAAGTGAAAAACACCATATATTTT	CASSRAGEVKNTIYF
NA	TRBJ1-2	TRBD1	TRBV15	TGTGCCACCAGCAGAAGACAGGGTGATGGCTACACCTTC	CATSRRQGDGYTF
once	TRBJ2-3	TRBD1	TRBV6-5	TGTGCCAGCACCTACTCCGGGACAGGCACAGATACGCAGTATTTT	CASTYSGTGTDTQYF
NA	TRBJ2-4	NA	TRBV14	TGTGCCAGCAGCCAACGGGGATTCGGAAACATTCAGTACTTC	CASSQRGFGNIQYF
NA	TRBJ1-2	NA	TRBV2	TGTGCCAGCAGTGTTCAGATGACTAACTATGGCTACACCTTC	CASSVQMTNYGYTF
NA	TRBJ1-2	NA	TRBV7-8	TGTGCCAGCAGCTTTAGAGGGGAGGACTATGGCTACACCTTC	CASSFRGEDYGYTF
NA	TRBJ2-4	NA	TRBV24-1	TGTGCCACCAGTGGGGGCGGACCCCATCAAAACATTCAGTACTTC	CATSGGGPHQNIQYF